These 2 T cell receptor beta chains share one sample of origin, sequenced in a study of control samples from healthy donors and cancer patients. Generated by immunoSEQ multiplex PCR, the TCRdb table keeps only in-frame clones and is missing some. The table has approximately 94,000 clones, about 90% seen once; the top ten hold over 15%. The sequenced sample consisted of blood. Receptors originate from a woman aged 50 to 60 in good health.

The chain links TRBV4-1 to TRBJ1-1; no clear D gene. Trimming removed 1 base from V and 5 bases from J, with 11 bases in between. The CDR3 is 14 residues long. Germline CDR1 reads MGHRA; CDR2 reads YSYEKL. The CDR3 sequence: CASSQATLTTEAFF. In DNA form, the CDR3 reads TGCGCCAGCAGCCAAGCGACCCTTACGACTGAAGCTTTCTTT.

The chain couples TRBV27 to TRBJ1-5, with D tentatively TRBD1 (5 bases). The CDR3 totals 15 residues. Germline V gives CDR1 MNHEY, CDR2 SMNVEV (reference sequence). Between the trimmed V and J ends, which lost 2 bases and 4 bases, there was a span of 12 bases. CDR3 nucleotide sequence: TGTGCCAGCAGTTTAGGGCAGGGCGTGAATCAGCCCCAGCATTTT. Translating gives CASSLGQGVNQPQHF.